These T cell receptor beta chains were read from a single sample in a study of blood T cell repertoires in COVID-19. Clones were read by immunoSEQ multiplex PCR, and TCRdb kept only the in-frame ones, dropping some. The sample has under 300,000 clones, around 84% seen once; the top ten hold 3% to 4%. What was sequenced was peripheral blood. These receptors were obtained from a woman younger than 30 with acute or convalescent COVID-19. Each CDR3 is given with its conserved first and last residue. The D gene is left open where the match is weak.

D gene: TRBD2
J gene: TRBJ2-3
V gene: TRBV20-1
CDR3 protein: CSASPLAVIDTQYF

D gene: .
J gene: TRBJ2-5
V gene: TRBV4-1
CDR3 protein: CASSQDGGPGETQYF

D gene: TRBD1
J gene: TRBJ1-2
V gene: TRBV10-2
CDR3 protein: CASSDLGQQGPYGYTF

D gene: TRBD1
J gene: TRBJ1-1
V gene: TRBV28
CDR3 protein: CASSWQGALTEAFF

D gene: .
J gene: TRBJ2-7
V gene: TRBV18
CDR3 protein: CASSPGTLYEQYF

D gene: .
J gene: TRBJ1-1
V gene: TRBV30
CDR3 protein: CAWVGVREGFANTEAFF

D gene: .
J gene: TRBJ2-1
V gene: TRBV7-2
CDR3 protein: CASSSRLDEQFF

D gene: .
J gene: TRBJ2-7
V gene: TRBV27
CDR3 protein: CASSLMASTYEQYF

D gene: .
J gene: TRBJ1-2
V gene: TRBV5-1
CDR3 protein: CASSQNQGLDYGYTF

D gene: .
J gene: TRBJ1-1
V gene: TRBV3-1/TRBV3-2
CDR3 protein: CASSQGQERMNTEAFF

D gene: .
J gene: TRBJ2-1
V gene: TRBV9
CDR3 protein: CASSVVGQGFYNEQFF

D gene: .
J gene: TRBJ1-2
V gene: TRBV29-1
CDR3 protein: CSATNNYGYTF

D gene: .
J gene: TRBJ2-5
V gene: TRBV4-2
CDR3 protein: CASSPALTARGETQYF

D gene: .
J gene: TRBJ1-6
V gene: TRBV27
CDR3 protein: CASSLSVGRGNSPLHF

D gene: TRBD1
J gene: TRBJ2-5
V gene: TRBV27
CDR3 protein: CASSPGTGRRETQYF

D gene: .
J gene: TRBJ1-5
V gene: TRBV2
CDR3 protein: CASSDDGQYSNQPQHF

D gene: .
J gene: TRBJ1-4
V gene: TRBV7-2
CDR3 protein: CASSLEPTRGKLFF

D gene: .
J gene: TRBJ2-1
V gene: TRBV30
CDR3 protein: CAWSLGAGLLQGEQFF

D gene: .
J gene: TRBJ2-7
V gene: TRBV2
CDR3 protein: CASSIRDYEQYF

D gene: TRBD1
J gene: TRBJ1-1
V gene: TRBV28
CDR3 protein: CASSLFTGGTVNTEAFF

D gene: .
J gene: TRBJ1-5
V gene: TRBV9
CDR3 protein: CASRDRPQWPQHF

D gene: .
J gene: TRBJ2-5
V gene: TRBV19
CDR3 protein: CASSTLLGETQYF

D gene: TRBD1
J gene: TRBJ1-5
V gene: TRBV19
CDR3 protein: CATDGQGVRRNQPQHF

D gene: .
J gene: TRBJ2-7
V gene: TRBV19
CDR3 protein: CASSSGSIDYEQYF

D gene: .
J gene: TRBJ2-1
V gene: TRBV11-3
CDR3 protein: CASSFGTPVMNEQFF

D gene: .
J gene: TRBJ2-7
V gene: TRBV6-6
CDR3 protein: CASSLLEGLYEQYF

D gene: TRBD1
J gene: TRBJ1-1
V gene: TRBV19
CDR3 protein: CASRDRVRAEAFF

D gene: .
J gene: TRBJ1-2
V gene: TRBV18
CDR3 protein: CASSPPTETVYGYTF

D gene: TRBD2
J gene: TRBJ2-1
V gene: TRBV19
CDR3 protein: CASSIPPKTSGRIGEQFF

D gene: .
J gene: TRBJ1-2
V gene: TRBV5-4
CDR3 protein: CASSFRGYYGYTF

D gene: TRBD1
J gene: TRBJ2-4
V gene: TRBV5-1
CDR3 protein: CASSLETGMGLTKNIQYF

D gene: TRBD1
J gene: TRBJ1-2
V gene: TRBV18
CDR3 protein: CASSPGQNYGYTF

D gene: .
J gene: TRBJ1-2
V gene: TRBV27
CDR3 protein: CASSLFASGTGRGYTF

D gene: .
J gene: TRBJ2-3
V gene: TRBV7-9
CDR3 protein: CAWRVSSTDTQYF

D gene: TRBD2
J gene: TRBJ2-7
V gene: TRBV28
CDR3 protein: CASSFPHSGRAYEQYF

D gene: .
J gene: TRBJ2-7
V gene: TRBV15
CDR3 protein: CATSITGYEQYF